Sequencing of this T cell receptor (beta chain) was carried out in a study of control samples from healthy donors and cancer patients. Sequencing was performed with immunoSEQ multiplex PCR; in TCRdb, only in-frame clones are kept and a portion is missing. The table includes about 140,000 clones, roughly 88% detected once. The CDR3 covers 14 residues. V shed 1 base and J shed 4 bases, with 8 bases lying between them. Germline lookup yields CDR1 MNHEY and CDR2 SVGEGT. This receptor was identified in a man younger than 30 in good health. Sequenced material: blood. The chain couples TRBV6-2 or TRBV6-3 to TRBJ2-4, with no clear D. Here the CDR3 DNA reads TGTGCCAGCAGTTACTTTCGTACTAAAAACATTCAGTACTTC. This gives the protein CASSYFRTKNIQYF.